This is a list of T cell receptor beta chains from one sample in a study of blood T cells in healthy people across ages. TCRdb reanalysed the 5' RACE reads using MiXCR and keeps one entry per CDR3 protein. The repertoire holds around 1.5 million distinct CDR3 sequences, with roughly 45% as singletons. Material: blood. All receptors come from a young woman in good health. Both conserved end residues are part of each CDR3. The D gene is left open where the match is weak. Some rows mark clone size as missing; the rest say once, few, many or name a class of expanded clone.

clone_size	d_call	v_call	j_call	cdr3_aa	cdr3_nt
-	-	TRBV21-1	TRBJ2-1	CASSKDTGPFFNEQFF	TGTGCCAGCAGCAAAGATACGGGTCCGTTCTTCAATGAGCAGTTCTTC
few	TRBD2	TRBV25-1	TRBJ2-1	CASSIYVRTSGRGNEQFF	TGTGCCAGCAGTATTTACGTCCGGACTAGCGGGAGGGGGAATGAGCAGTTCTTC
many	-	TRBV7-2	TRBJ2-1	CASSPSIQQFF	TGTGCCAGCAGCCCCTCGATTCAGCAGTTCTTC
-	TRBD2	TRBV6-1	TRBJ2-7	CVSRLAGGPYEQYF	TGTGTCAGCAGGCTAGCGGGAGGCCCCTACGAGCAGTACTTC
-	TRBD1	TRBV20-1	TRBJ1-2	CGASPGTALLGYTF	TGCGGTGCTAGCCCGGGGACAGCTCTCCTTGGCTACACCTTC
few	TRBD1	TRBV20-1	TRBJ2-1	CSADDYRGREQFF	TGCAGTGCCGACGACTACAGGGGGCGAGAGCAGTTCTTC
-	-	TRBV21-1	TRBJ2-5	CVSSKGGWHEQYF	TGTGTCAGCAGCAAAGGGGGTTGGCATGAGCAGTACTTC
few	TRBD2	TRBV24-1	TRBJ2-1	CATSGRAGDGRNEQFF	TGTGCCACCAGTGGGAGAGCGGGAGATGGGAGGAATGAGCAGTTCTTC
-	TRBD1	TRBV20-1	TRBJ2-2	CSARSRQGARIGELFF	TGCAGTGCTAGATCCAGACAGGGGGCGCGTATCGGGGAGCTGTTTTTT
-	TRBD2	TRBV20-1	TRBJ2-7	CSARDMTSGKHEQYF	TGCAGTGCTAGAGATATGACTAGCGGGAAACACGAGCAGTACTTC
-	-	TRBV19	TRBJ1-1	CASSILGRTEAFF	TGTGCCAGTAGTATTTTGGGAAGGACTGAAGCTTTCTTT
-	-	TRBV20-1	TRBJ2-7	CSARDPPNSYEQYF	TGCAGTGCTAGAGATCCCCCTAACTCCTACGAGCAGTACTTC
-	TRBD1	TRBV7-9	TRBJ1-5	CASSRGQDNQPQHF	TGTGCCAGCAGCCGGGGACAGGACAATCAGCCCCAGCATTTT
-	-	TRBV2	TRBJ2-7	CASGGVSYEQYF	TGTGCCAGCGGAGGCGTTTCTTACGAGCAGTACTTC
-	-	TRBV4-1	TRBJ1-1	CASSQGLTSANTEAFF	TGCGCCAGCAGCCAAGGACTTACTTCTGCGAACACTGAAGCTTTCTTT
few	TRBD2	TRBV20-1	TRBJ2-1	CSAPLGLALTSSYNEQFF	TGCAGTGCTCCCCTGGGACTAGCCCTTACCAGCTCCTACAATGAGCAGTTCTTC
-	-	TRBV20-1	TRBJ1-6	CSARDPESPLHF	TGCAGTGCTAGAGATCCTGAGTCACCCCTCCACTTT